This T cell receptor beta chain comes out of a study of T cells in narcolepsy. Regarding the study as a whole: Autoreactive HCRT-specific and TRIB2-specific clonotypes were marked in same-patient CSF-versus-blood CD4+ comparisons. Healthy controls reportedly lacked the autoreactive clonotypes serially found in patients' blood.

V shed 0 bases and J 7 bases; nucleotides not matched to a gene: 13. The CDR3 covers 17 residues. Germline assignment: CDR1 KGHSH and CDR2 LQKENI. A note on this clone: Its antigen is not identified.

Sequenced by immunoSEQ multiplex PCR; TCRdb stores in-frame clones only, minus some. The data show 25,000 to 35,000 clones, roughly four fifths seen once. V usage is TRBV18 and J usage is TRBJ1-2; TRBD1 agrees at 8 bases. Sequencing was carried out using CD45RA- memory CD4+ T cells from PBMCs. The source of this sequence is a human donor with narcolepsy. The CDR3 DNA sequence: TGTGCCAGCTCACCACCGGTGCAGGGGGCGATCCTCTCTGGCTACACCTTC. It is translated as CASSPPVQGAILSGYTF.